Presented here are 21 T cell receptor beta chains from one specimen sequenced in a study of shared clonotypes between healthy human individuals. Some clones are missing from TCRdb's copy, which holds only in-frame ones; the method was immunoSEQ multiplex PCR. The sample carries a few million clones, 93% recorded once. Sequencing was performed on naive CD4+ T cells from PBMCs. The sample's subset: CD45RA+ positively selected. Receptors were obtained from a man aged 18 to 30 in good health. Some clones in this sample may be carry-over from other donors' samples.

J is TRBJ2-7 and V is TRBV6-5, with TRBD1 identical over 11 bases. CDR3 length: 14 amino acids. The germline V gene encodes CDR1 MNHEY and CDR2 SVGAGI. With V trimmed by 6 bases and J by 1 base, 2 bases remained unmatched. The CDR3: CASSGTGGSYEQYF. The CDR3 DNA follows: TGTGCCAGCAGCGGGACAGGGGGTTCCTACGAGCAGTACTTC.

The rearrangement links TRBV5-1 to TRBJ2-5, with TRBD2 matching over 12 bases. Germline assignment: CDR1 SGHRS and CDR2 YFSETQ. Trimming took 4 bases from V and 2 from J; bases not matched to a gene: 6. This CDR3 has 16 residues. Here the CDR3 reads CASSPGLAGRQETQYF. Written as DNA, the CDR3 is TGCGCCAGCAGCCCAGGACTAGCGGGACGGCAAGAGACCCAGTACTTC.

V and J are TRBV5-1 and TRBJ2-5, with D maybe TRBD1 (6 bases). V lost 4 bases to trimming and J lost 2 bases, with 12 bases between them. The CDR3 contains 14 residues. The V gene's germline CDR1 is SGHRS and CDR2 YFSETQ. The CDR3 sequence is CASSVGQTQETQYF. In DNA form, the CDR3 reads TGCGCCAGCAGCGTAGGACAGACACAAGAGACCCAGTACTTC.

The chain links TRBV2 to TRBJ2-5; a weak D match, TRBD1 (6 bases). The V gene lost 9 bases and the J gene lost 2 bases, with 13 bases spanning the gap. The CDR3 covers 13 residues. The germline V gene has CDR1 SNHLY and CDR2 FYNNEI. The CDR3 sequence is CASAGERQETQYF. In DNA form, the CDR3 reads TGTGCCAGTGCAGGGGAACGACAAGAGACCCAGTACTTC.

Details on this clone: Other nucleotide sequences from this sample produce the same CDR3. The chain uses TRBV4-2 and TRBJ1-2; TRBD1 agrees at 7 bases. Germline CDR1 and CDR2: LGHNA and YNFKEQ. After removal of 0 bases from V and 2 bases from J, the junction contained 3 bases not matched to a gene. The CDR3 totals 15 residues. The CDR3 here is CASSQEGTANYGYTF. The CDR3, as DNA: TGTGCCAGCAGCCAAGAGGGGACAGCAAACTATGGCTACACCTTC.

On this clone itself: At the DNA level, this CDR3 is encoded by other sequences in the same sample as well. CDR3: CSVSRRGYEQYF. Here the CDR3 DNA reads TGCAGCGTTTCCCGCAGGGGGTACGAGCAGTACTTC. J is TRBJ2-7 and V is TRBV29-1, with 7 nucleotides matching TRBD1. Germline-derived CDR1 and CDR2 are SQVTM and ANQGSEA. The ends lost 5 bases at V and 4 bases at J; junction bases unmatched: 5. The CDR3 has 12 amino acids.

Concerning this clone: In the same sample, other DNA sequences code for this CDR3. The chain has TRBV18 and TRBJ1-1, with a weak D call TRBD1 (6 bases). Germline values: CDR1 KGHSH, CDR2 LQKENI. Trimming left V 3 bases short and J 0 bases short, with 8 bases between. CDR3 length: 14 residues. CDR3 nucleotides: TGTGCCAGCTCACCGAGACAGGTGAACACTGAAGCTTTCTTT. Translating it yields CASSPRQVNTEAFF.

CDR3 sequence (DNA): TGTGCCAGCAGCGTAGATGGGGCGGTTGGTGGCTACACCTTC. Translation: CASSVDGAVGGYTF. This rearrangement joins TRBV9 to TRBJ1-2; D possibly corresponds to TRBD1 (5 bases). V lost 0 bases to trimming and J lost 7 bases, with 13 bases between them. There are 14 residues in the CDR3. Germline assignment: CDR1 SGDLS and CDR2 YYNGEE. Filled out from reference TRBV9 and TRBJ1-2, the complete variable domain reads DSGVTQTPKHLITATGQRVTLRCSPRSGDLSVYWYQQSLDQGLQFLIQYYNGEERAKGNILERFSAQQFPDLHSELNLSSLELGDSALYFCASSVDGAVGGYTFGSGTRLTVV.

V gene TRBV9 combines with J gene TRBJ2-3; no firm D call. V was shortened by 0 bases and J by 10 bases, with 9 bases between the two germline ends. Germline V CDR1 and CDR2: SGDLS, YYNGEE. This CDR3 has 12 residues. CDR3 coding DNA: TGTGCCAGCAGCGTAGGTCTAGAAGCGCAGTATTTT. As protein: CASSVGLEAQYF.

V and J are TRBV5-6 and TRBJ2-1, with a tentative D call TRBD2 (6 bases). This CDR3 is 14 amino acids long. Germline loops: CDR1 SGHDT, CDR2 YYEEEE. With 3 bases removed from V and 5 bases from J, the gap between germline ends came to 12 bases. CDR3 in DNA: TGTGCCAGCAGCTCCCCGGGACTTAACAATGAGCAGTTCTTC. Its translation: CASSSPGLNNEQFF.

The rearrangement uses TRBV2 and TRBJ1-3; tentative D call: TRBD1 (6 bases). The germline V gene has CDR1 SNHLY and CDR2 FYNNEI. The CDR3 has 14 amino acids. V was trimmed by 6 bases and J by 2 bases, leaving 11 bases between them. This CDR3 reads CASSPGTTGNTIYF. The CDR3 region has the DNA TGTGCCAGCAGCCCCGGGACAACTGGAAACACCATATATTTT.

In the case of this clone: Distinct nucleotide sequences in the sample also encode this CDR3. The rearrangement links TRBV5-1 to TRBJ2-1; D unclear. CDR3 length equals 14 residues. V gave up 0 bases and J gave up 3 bases, with 7 bases separating them. The V gene's germline CDR1 is SGHRS and CDR2 YFSETQ. CDR3 sequence: CASSLGGSYNEQFF. For the CDR3, the DNA is TGCGCCAGCAGCTTGGGTGGTAGCTACAATGAGCAGTTCTTC.

The chain has TRBV30 and TRBJ2-2, with D hard to call. Germline V gene lookup returns CDR1 GTSNPN and CDR2 SVGIG (reference sequence). This CDR3 region has 14 residues. Trimming shortened V by 4 bases and J by 4 bases, and 13 bases separated the two germline ends. The CDR3 DNA follows: TGTGCCTGGAATGAACTTCCTCTCACCGGGGAGCTGTTTTTT. Translated, it gives CAWNELPLTGELFF.

This chain connects TRBV6-6 to TRBJ2-7; tentative D call: TRBD2 (5 bases). Between the trimmed V and J ends, which lost 2 bases and 0 bases, there was a span of 11 bases. CDR1 is MNHNY, CDR2 SVGAGI, per germline (reference sequence). The CDR3 spans 15 residues. DNA for the CDR3: TGTGCCAGCAGTTACGGGCCAGCGGCCTCCTACGAGCAGTACTTC. This gives the protein CASSYGPAASYEQYF.

CDR3 sequence: CASSLISGRAVEQYF. CDR3 DNA sequence: TGTGCCAGCAGCTTGATTAGCGGGAGGGCCGTCGAGCAGTACTTC. The rearrangement uses TRBV5-4 and TRBJ2-7; 11 bases map to TRBD2. J lost 6 bases, V lost 1 base, and 6 bases had no gene match. CDR3 length: 15 amino acids. Germline V CDR1 and CDR2: SGHNT, YYREEE (reference sequence).

The chain is built from TRBV28 and TRBJ1-5; 7 bases align to TRBD1. Trimming removed 8 bases from V and 5 bases from J; junction bases left unmatched: 6. In germline, CDR1 is MDHEN, CDR2 SYDVKM. The CDR3 sequence is 13 residues long. CDR3 nucleotide sequence: TGTGCCAGCCGACAGGGTCGGTATCAGCCCCAGCATTTT. It encodes CASRQGRYQPQHF. The full variable domain, rest sourced from reference TRBV28 and TRBJ1-5, is DVKVTQSSRYLVKRTGEKVFLECVQDMDHENMFWYRQDPGLGLRLIYFSYDVKMKEKGDIPEGYSVSREKKERFSLILESASTNQTSMYLCASRQGRYQPQHFGDGTRLSIL.

Notes on this clone: Other DNA sequences in the same sample also yield this CDR3. The rearrangement links TRBV11-3 to TRBJ1-1; D perhaps matches TRBD1 (5 bases). V was shortened by 3 bases and J by 3 bases, with 8 bases between the two germline ends. This CDR3 contains 13 residues. Germline V CDR1 and CDR2: SGHNT, YENEEA. CDR3 in DNA: TGTGCCAGCAGCTTGGTGGGGGACACTGAAGCTTTCTTT. It yields the protein CASSLVGDTEAFF.

The J gene is TRBJ2-5, the V gene TRBV28; D might be TRBD1 or TRBD2, each matching 6 bases. The assigned J gene may be wrong: the sequence end matches TRBJ2-7 better. Germline lookup yields CDR1 MDHEN and CDR2 SYDVKM. The CDR3 loop spans 14 amino acids. The CDR3 bases are TGTGCCAGCAGCCCCGTAGGGGGGCGAGACGAGCAGTACTTC. As protein: CASSPVGGRDEQYF.

The chain combines TRBV28 with TRBJ2-3; TRBD1 matches at 7 bases. CDR3 size: 13 residues. The ends lost 6 bases at V and 4 bases at J; junction bases unmatched: 4. Per the germline V gene, CDR1 is MDHEN and CDR2 is SYDVKM. CDR3 in amino acids: CASRRQGADTQYF. The CDR3 coding sequence is TGTGCCAGCAGAAGACAGGGCGCAGATACGCAGTATTTT.

In the case of this clone: Other nucleotide sequences in the sample specify the same CDR3. The chain has TRBV5-4 and TRBJ2-3; D ambiguous. Germline V gives CDR1 SGHNT, CDR2 YYREEE (reference sequence). Trimming removed 1 base from V and 0 bases from J, with 3 bases in between. The CDR3 is 13 amino acids. The CDR3 bases are TGTGCCAGCAGCTTGAGCAGCACAGATACGCAGTATTTT. This codes for CASSLSSTDTQYF.

The chain has TRBV28 and TRBJ2-5, with no clear D. This CDR3 spans 14 amino acids. Trimming took off 1 base at V and 6 bases at J, with 12 bases between the two ends. Germline loops: CDR1 MDHEN, CDR2 SYDVKM. CDR3 in amino acids: CASSLFPLGQTQYF. DNA of the CDR3: TGTGCCAGCAGTTTATTCCCCCTCGGGCAGACCCAGTACTTC.